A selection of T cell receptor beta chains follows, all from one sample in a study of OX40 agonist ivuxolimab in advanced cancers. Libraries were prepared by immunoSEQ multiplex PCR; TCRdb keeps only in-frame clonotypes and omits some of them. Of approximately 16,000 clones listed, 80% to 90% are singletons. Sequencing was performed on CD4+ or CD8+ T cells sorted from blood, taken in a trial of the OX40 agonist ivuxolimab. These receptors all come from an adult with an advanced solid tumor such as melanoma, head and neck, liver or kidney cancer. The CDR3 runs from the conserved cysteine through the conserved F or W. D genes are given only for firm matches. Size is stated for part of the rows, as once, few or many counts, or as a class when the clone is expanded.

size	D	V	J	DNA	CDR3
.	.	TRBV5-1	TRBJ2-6	TGCGCCAGCAGCTTGGAACTGACTTCTGGGGCCAACGTCCTGACTTTC	CASSLELTSGANVLTF
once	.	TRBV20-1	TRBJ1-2	TGCAGTGCTAGCGGTGCTGGCTACACCTTC	CSASGAGYTF
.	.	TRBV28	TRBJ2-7	TGTGCCAGCAGTTTTTTGGGGGAATCCGACTACGAGCAGTACTTC	CASSFLGESDYEQYF
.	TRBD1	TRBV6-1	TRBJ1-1	TGTGCCAGCACCATAACAGGGGGCGCGACTGAAGCTTTCTTT	CASTITGGATEAFF
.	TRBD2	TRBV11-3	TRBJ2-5	TGTGCCAGCAATCTCGGCGGGAGTATGTCAGAGACCCAGTACTTC	CASNLGGSMSETQYF
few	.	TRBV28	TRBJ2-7	TGTGCCAGCGGACGACAGGCCTACGAGCAGTACTTC	CASGRQAYEQYF
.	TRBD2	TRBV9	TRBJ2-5	TGTGCCAGCAGCGTAGAGGTATCGGGAGGACCCCAGGAGACCCAGTACTTC	CASSVEVSGGPQETQYF
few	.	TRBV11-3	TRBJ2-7	TGTGCCAGCAGCTCTAGTTCCAGGACTCGCTCCTACGAGCAGTACTTC	CASSSSSRTRSYEQYF
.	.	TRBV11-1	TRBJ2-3	TGTGCCAGCAGAGGAGCGTGGGGCACAGATACGCAGTATTTT	CASRGAWGTDTQYF
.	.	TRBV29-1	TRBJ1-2	TGCAGCGTACTTTATACGGACAGTCCTTATGGCTACACCTTC	CSVLYTDSPYGYTF
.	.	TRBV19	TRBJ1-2	TGTGCCAGTAGTATTGACCCGGTTAACTATGGCTACACCTTC	CASSIDPVNYGYTF
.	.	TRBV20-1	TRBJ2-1	TGCAGTGTTACGGAGAAAGATGAGCAGTTCTTC	CSVTEKDEQFF
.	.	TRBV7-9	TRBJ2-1	TGTGCCAGCAGCCATAGCGGTGCCGAGCTGTGGCAGTTCTTC	CASSHSGAELWQFF
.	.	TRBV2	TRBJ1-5	TGTGCCAGCAGTGAAGCTGGGGGCAGACAGGATCCAAGCCCTCCGAGCAATCAGCCCCAGCATTTT	CASSEAGGRQDPSPPSNQPQHF